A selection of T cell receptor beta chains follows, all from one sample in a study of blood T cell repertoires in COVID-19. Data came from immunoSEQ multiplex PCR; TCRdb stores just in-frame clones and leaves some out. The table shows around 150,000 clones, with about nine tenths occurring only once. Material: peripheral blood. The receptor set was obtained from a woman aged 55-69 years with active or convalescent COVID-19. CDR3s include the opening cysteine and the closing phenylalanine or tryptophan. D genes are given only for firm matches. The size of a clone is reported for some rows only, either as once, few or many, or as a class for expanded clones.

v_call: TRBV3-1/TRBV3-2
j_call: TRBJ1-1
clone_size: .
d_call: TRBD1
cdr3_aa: CASSQVGTGGDRAFF
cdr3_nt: TGTGCCAGCAGCCAAGTGGGGACAGGGGGGGATAGGGCTTTCTTT

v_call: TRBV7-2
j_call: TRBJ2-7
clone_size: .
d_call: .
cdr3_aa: CASSPTPGSSYEQYF
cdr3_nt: TGTGCCAGCAGCCCTACCCCAGGATCCTCCTACGAGCAGTACTTC

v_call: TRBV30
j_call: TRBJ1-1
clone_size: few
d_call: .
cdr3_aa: CAWSGSLNTEAFF
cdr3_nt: TGTGCCTGGAGTGGGAGTCTGAACACTGAAGCTTTCTTT

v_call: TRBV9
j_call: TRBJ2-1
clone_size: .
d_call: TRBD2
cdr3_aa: CASSVAPSGYNEQFF
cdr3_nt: TGTGCCAGCAGCGTAGCCCCTAGCGGATACAATGAGCAGTTCTTC

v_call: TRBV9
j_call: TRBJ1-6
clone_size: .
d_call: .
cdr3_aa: CASSVVEEPTDNSPLHF
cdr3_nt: TGTGCCAGCAGCGTAGTTGAAGAGCCTACTGATAATTCACCCCTCCACTTT

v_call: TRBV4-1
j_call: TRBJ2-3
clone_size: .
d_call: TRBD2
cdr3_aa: CASSQVLAGGDTDTQYF
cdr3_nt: TGCGCCAGCAGCCAAGTCCTAGCGGGGGGGGATACAGATACGCAGTATTTT

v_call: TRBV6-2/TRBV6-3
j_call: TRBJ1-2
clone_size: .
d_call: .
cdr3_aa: CASSYLGLNYGYTF
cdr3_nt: TGTGCCAGCAGTTATTTGGGACTGAACTATGGCTACACCTTC

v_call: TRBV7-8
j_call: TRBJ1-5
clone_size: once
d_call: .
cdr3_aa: CASSLSHARGYQPQHF
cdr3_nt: TGTGCCAGCAGCTTATCCCACGCAAGGGGTTATCAGCCCCAGCATTTT

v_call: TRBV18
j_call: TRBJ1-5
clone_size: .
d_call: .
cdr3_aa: CASSPTTVQPQHF
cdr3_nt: TGTGCCAGCTCACCAACGACAGTTCAGCCCCAGCATTTT

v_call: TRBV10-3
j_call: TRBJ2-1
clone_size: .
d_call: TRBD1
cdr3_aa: CAISEGDRDLSVF
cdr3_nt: TGTGCCATCAGCGAAGGGGACAGGGATCTTTCGGTCTTC

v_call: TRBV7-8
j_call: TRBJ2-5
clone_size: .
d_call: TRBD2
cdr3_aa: CASKASGGETQYF
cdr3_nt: TGTGCCAGCAAAGCTAGCGGGGGCGAGACCCAGTACTTC

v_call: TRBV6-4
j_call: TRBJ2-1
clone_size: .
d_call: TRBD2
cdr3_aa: CASSDHSGGANEQFF
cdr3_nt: TGTGCCAGCAGTGACCACAGCGGGGGGGCAAATGAGCAGTTCTTC

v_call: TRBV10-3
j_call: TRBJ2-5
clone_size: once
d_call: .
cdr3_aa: CAISEDTQETQYF
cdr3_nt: TGTGCCATCAGTGAGGACACTCAAGAGACCCAGTACTTC

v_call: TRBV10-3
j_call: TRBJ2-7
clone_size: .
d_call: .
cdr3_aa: CAIAGASMDEQYF
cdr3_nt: TGTGCCATCGCAGGGGCTAGTATGGACGAGCAGTACTTC

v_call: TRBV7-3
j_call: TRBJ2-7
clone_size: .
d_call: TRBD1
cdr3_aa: CASSLTGDRGTEQYF
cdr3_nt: TGTGCCAGCAGCTTAACGGGGGACAGGGGAACAGAGCAGTACTTC

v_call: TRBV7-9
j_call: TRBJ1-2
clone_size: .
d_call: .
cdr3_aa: CASSLGRNGYTF
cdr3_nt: TGTGCCAGCAGCTTAGGGCGGAATGGCTACACCTTC

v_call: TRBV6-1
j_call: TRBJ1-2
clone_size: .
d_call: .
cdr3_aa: CASSETGTIYGYTF
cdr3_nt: TGTGCCAGCAGTGAGACCGGGACAATTTATGGCTACACCTTC

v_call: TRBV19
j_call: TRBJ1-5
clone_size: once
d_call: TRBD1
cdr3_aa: CASSPPRTGDQPQHF
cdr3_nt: TGTGCCAGTAGCCCGCCTCGGACAGGGGATCAGCCCCAGCATTTT

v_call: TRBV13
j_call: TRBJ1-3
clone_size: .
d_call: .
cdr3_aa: CASSVRGNTIYF
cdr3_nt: TGTGCCAGCAGCGTGCGGGGAAACACCATATATTTT

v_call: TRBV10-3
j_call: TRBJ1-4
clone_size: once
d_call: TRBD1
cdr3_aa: CAISEGQGNEKLFF
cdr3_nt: TGTGCCATCAGTGAAGGACAGGGCAATGAAAAACTGTTTTTT

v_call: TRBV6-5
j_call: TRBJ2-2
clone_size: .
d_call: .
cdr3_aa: CASSYSSGATGELFF
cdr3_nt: TGTGCCAGCAGTTACTCGTCAGGGGCGACCGGGGAGCTGTTTTTT

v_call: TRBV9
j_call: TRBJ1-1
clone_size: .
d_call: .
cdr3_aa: CASSGGHNTEAFF
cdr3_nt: TGTGCCAGCAGCGGCGGACATAACACTGAAGCTTTCTTT

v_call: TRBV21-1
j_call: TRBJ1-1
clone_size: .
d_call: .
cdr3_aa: CASSNSLGGNGYTEAFF
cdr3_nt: TGTGCCAGCAGCAATTCATTAGGGGGTAATGGGTACACTGAAGCTTTCTTT

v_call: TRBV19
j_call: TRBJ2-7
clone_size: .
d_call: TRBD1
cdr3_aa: CASSIGTGGYEQYF
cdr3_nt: TGTGCCAGTAGTATAGGAACAGGGGGATACGAGCAGTACTTC

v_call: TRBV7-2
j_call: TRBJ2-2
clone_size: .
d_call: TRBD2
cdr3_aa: CASSSGLASGELFF
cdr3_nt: TGTGCCAGCAGCTCCGGACTAGCGTCCGGGGAGCTGTTTTTT

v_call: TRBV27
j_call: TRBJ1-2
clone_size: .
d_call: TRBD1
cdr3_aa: CASSKGQGYGGYTF
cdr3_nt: TGTGCCAGCAGTAAAGGACAGGGCTATGGTGGCTACACCTTC

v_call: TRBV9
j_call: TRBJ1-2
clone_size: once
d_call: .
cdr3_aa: CASSVDGHPYGYTF
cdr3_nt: TGTGCCAGCAGCGTAGATGGACACCCCTATGGCTACACCTTC

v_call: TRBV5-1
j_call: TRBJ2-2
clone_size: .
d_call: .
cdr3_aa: CASSPDSFANTGELFF
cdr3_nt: TGCGCCAGCAGCCCGGACAGCTTCGCGAACACCGGGGAGCTGTTTTTT

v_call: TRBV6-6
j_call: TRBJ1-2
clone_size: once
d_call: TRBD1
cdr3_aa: CASSIGQGRGYTF
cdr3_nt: TGTGCCAGCAGTATTGGACAGGGTCGTGGCTACACCTTC

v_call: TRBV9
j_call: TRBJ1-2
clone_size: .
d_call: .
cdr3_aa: CASSDQPGWGYTF
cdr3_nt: TGTGCCAGCAGCGATCAACCGGGGTGGGGCTACACCTTC

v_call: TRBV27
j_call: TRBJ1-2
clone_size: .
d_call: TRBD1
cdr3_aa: CASSQGTGDYGYTF
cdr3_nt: TGTGCCAGCAGTCAAGGGACAGGGGACTATGGCTACACCTTC

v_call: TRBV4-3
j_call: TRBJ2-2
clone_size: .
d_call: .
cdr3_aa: CASSPGDRNTGELFF
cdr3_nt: TGCGCCAGCAGCCCGGGGGACAGGAACACCGGGGAGCTGTTTTTT

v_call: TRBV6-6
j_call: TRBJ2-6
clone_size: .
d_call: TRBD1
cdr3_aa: CASSRRTGNGANVLTF
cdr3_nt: TGTGCCAGCAGTCGGCGGACAGGGAACGGGGCCAACGTCCTGACTTTC

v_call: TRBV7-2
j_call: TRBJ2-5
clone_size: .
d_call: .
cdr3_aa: CASSLATVETQYF
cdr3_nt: TGTGCCAGCAGCTTAGCGACTGTAGAGACCCAGTACTTC

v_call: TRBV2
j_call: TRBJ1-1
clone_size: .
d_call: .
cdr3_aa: CASRSQGYVAEAFF
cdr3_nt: TGTGCCAGCAGGTCCCAGGGCTATGTCGCTGAAGCTTTCTTT

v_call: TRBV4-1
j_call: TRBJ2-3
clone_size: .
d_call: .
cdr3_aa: CASSQNHPRTGTDTQYF
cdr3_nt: TGCGCCAGCAGCCAAAACCATCCAAGGACTGGCACAGATACGCAGTATTTT

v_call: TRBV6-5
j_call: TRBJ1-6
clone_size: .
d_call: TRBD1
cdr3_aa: CASRQGAQSSPLHF
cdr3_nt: TGTGCCAGTCGACAGGGGGCGCAAAGTTCACCCCTCCACTTT

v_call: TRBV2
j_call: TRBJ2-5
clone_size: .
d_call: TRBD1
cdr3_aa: CASSRDRGSETQYF
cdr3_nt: TGTGCCAGCAGCCGGGACAGGGGCTCGGAGACCCAGTACTTC

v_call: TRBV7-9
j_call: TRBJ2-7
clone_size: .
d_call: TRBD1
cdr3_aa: CASMGQGVNEQYF
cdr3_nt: TGTGCCAGCATGGGACAGGGGGTTAACGAGCAGTACTTC

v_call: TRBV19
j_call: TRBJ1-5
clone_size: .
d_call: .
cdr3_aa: CASSWGDGNQPQHF
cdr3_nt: TGTGCCAGTAGTTGGGGAGATGGCAATCAGCCCCAGCATTTT

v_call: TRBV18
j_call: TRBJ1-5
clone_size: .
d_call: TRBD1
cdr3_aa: CASSPSTGEDSNQPQHF
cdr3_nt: TGTGCCAGCTCACCATCGACAGGGGAAGATAGCAATCAGCCCCAGCATTTT

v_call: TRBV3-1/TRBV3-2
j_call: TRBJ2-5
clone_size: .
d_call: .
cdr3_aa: CASTGKNQETQYF
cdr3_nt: TGTGCCAGTACGGGGAAGAACCAAGAGACCCAGTACTTC

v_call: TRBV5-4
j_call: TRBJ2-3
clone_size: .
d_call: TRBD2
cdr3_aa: CASSLPLIRRGGDTQYF
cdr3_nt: TGTGCCAGCAGCCTACCACTAATCCGCCGGGGAGGGGATACGCAGTATTTT

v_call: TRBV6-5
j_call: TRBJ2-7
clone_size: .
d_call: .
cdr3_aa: CASIPGTNPYEQYF
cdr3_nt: TGTGCCAGCATCCCCGGGACAAACCCCTACGAGCAGTACTTC

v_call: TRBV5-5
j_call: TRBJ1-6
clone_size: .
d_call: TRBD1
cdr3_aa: CASSQGQGQGNSPLHF
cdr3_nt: TGTGCCAGCAGCCAGGGACAGGGGCAGGGTAATTCACCCCTCCACTTT